One sample yielded the 18 T cell receptor beta chains listed below, sequenced in a study of control samples from healthy donors and cancer patients. TCRdb keeps only in-frame clones here, not all; method: immunoSEQ multiplex PCR. The table shows about 130,000 clones, with more than 85% occurring only once. Sample: blood. The receptors derive from a man aged 18 to 29 in good health.

The chain employs TRBV19 and TRBJ1-5; D remains unclear. Looked up from germline, CDR1 is LNHDA and CDR2 is SQIVND (reference sequence). The CDR3 totals 12 residues. The V end lost 3 bases, the J end lost 7 bases, and 7 bases lay between the germline ends. The CDR3 DNA follows: TGTGCCAGTAGTATGATTCGACAGCCCCAGCATTTT. It is translated as CASSMIRQPQHF.

The gene calls are TRBV5-1 and TRBJ2-7; 9 bases line up with TRBD2. With 4 bases clipped from V and 0 bases from J, the junction kept 2 bases outside the gene matches. Germline-derived CDR1 and CDR2 are SGHRS and YFSETQ. The CDR3 loop spans 14 amino acids. The CDR3 nucleotides are TGCGCCAGCAGCGATAGCGGGAGCTCCTACGAGCAGTACTTC. Residues: CASSDSGSSYEQYF. Combining the CDR3 with reference TRBV5-1 and TRBJ2-7 gives the whole variable domain KAGVTQTPRYLIKTRGQQVTLSCSPISGHRSVSWYQQTPGQGLQFLFEYFSETQRNKGNFPGRFSGRQFSNSRSEMNVSTLELGDSALYLCASSDSGSSYEQYFGPGTRLTVT.

V is TRBV10-3 and J is TRBJ2-7; 8 nucleotides match TRBD1. Germline values: CDR1 ENHRY, CDR2 SYGVKD. This CDR3 has 15 residues. The junction had 14 bases not matched to a gene; V was cut back by 10 bases and J by 3 bases. CDR3 protein: CATARSGQDLYEQYF. The CDR3 DNA follows: TGTGCCACCGCCCGATCGGGACAGGACCTCTACGAGCAGTACTTC.

J is TRBJ2-7 and V is TRBV29-1; 8 positions agree with TRBD2. This CDR3 has 12 amino acids. Trimming cost V 5 bases and J 2 bases; bases outside gene matches: 2. Germline V gene data show CDR1 as SQVTM and CDR2 as ANQGSEA. DNA for the CDR3: TGCAGCGTTTTAGCGGGGCCCTACGAGCAGTACTTC. This translates into CSVLAGPYEQYF.

A word on this clone: This specimen includes other DNA sequences encoding the same CDR3. The chain joins TRBV2 to TRBJ2-1; D is unclear. Germline CDR1 and CDR2: SNHLY and FYNNEI. The CDR3 totals 15 residues. With 3 bases removed from V and 1 base from J, the gap between germline ends came to 10 bases. The CDR3 here is CASSEGRGSYNEQFF. As DNA, the CDR3 is TGTGCCAGCAGTGAGGGCAGAGGATCCTACAATGAGCAGTTCTTC.

The chain recombines TRBV30 with TRBJ1-1, with D uncertain. Trimming left V 4 bases short and J 1 base short, with 16 bases between. This CDR3 contains 15 residues. Germline-derived CDR1 and CDR2 are GTSNPN and SVGIG (reference sequence). The CDR3 spells CAWMDSTLRNTEAFF. The DNA for the CDR3 is TGTGCCTGGATGGATTCAACTCTCAGGAACACTGAAGCTTTCTTT.

DNA for the CDR3: TGTGCCAGTAGTATATCTCCGACAGTCTCTAACTATGGCTACACCTTC. Translating gives CASSISPTVSNYGYTF. This sequence joins TRBV19 and TRBJ1-2, with D maybe TRBD1 (5 bases). There are 16 residues in the CDR3. Trimming cost V 2 bases and J 0 bases, with 13 bases left between them. Germline CDR1 LNHDA, CDR2 SQIVND (reference sequence).

The genes are TRBV3-1 (or the pseudogene TRBV3-2) and TRBJ1-5; the D is unclear. This CDR3 region has 16 residues. The germline CDR1 and CDR2 sequences are LGHDT and YNNKEL (reference sequence). Trimming pared 4 bases from V and 0 bases from J, leaving 13 bases between. CDR3 loop: CASSPNKAYSNQPQHF. Here the CDR3 DNA reads TGTGCCAGCAGCCCCAATAAGGCGTATAGCAATCAGCCCCAGCATTTT.

The chain employs TRBV9 and TRBJ1-1, with a possible D match to TRBD1 (6 bases). This CDR3 is built from 14 residues. Germline values: CDR1 SGDLS, CDR2 YYNGEE. V lost 3 bases and J lost 4, with 13 bases in between. CDR3 loop: CASSAGVRGTEAFF. In DNA, the CDR3 is TGTGCCAGCAGCGCAGGGGTAAGGGGCACTGAAGCTTTCTTT.

This chain uses TRBV9 with TRBJ1-5; D gene uncertain. Trimming removed 0 bases from V and 0 bases from J, with 4 bases in between. Germline CDR1 SGDLS, CDR2 YYNGEE. This CDR3 has 14 residues. The CDR3 protein is CASSVGDSNQPQHF. CDR3 DNA: TGTGCCAGCAGCGTAGGAGATAGCAATCAGCCCCAGCATTTT.

As DNA, the CDR3 is TGTGCCAGCAGTTACGAATCAGGACAGGGGGTACGCTATGGCTACACCTTC. It encodes CASSYESGQGVRYGYTF. This sequence joins TRBV28 and TRBJ1-2; 10 nucleotides agree with TRBD1. V was pared by 4 bases and J by 4 bases, with 12 bases of the junction left unmatched. Germline loops: CDR1 MDHEN, CDR2 SYDVKM. The CDR3 is 17 residues long.

The chain couples TRBV6-4 to TRBJ2-1; the D is unclear. The CDR3 runs to 16 residues. CDR1 is MRHNA, CDR2 SNTAGT, per germline. V lost 0 bases to trimming and J lost 7 bases, with 16 bases between them. CDR3 coding DNA: TGTGCCAGCAGTGACTCGCTCACGGGTTCAAAGAATGAGCAGTTCTTC. Translating gives CASSDSLTGSKNEQFF.

The chain uses TRBV3-1 (or the pseudogene TRBV3-2) and TRBJ2-3; 7 bases map to TRBD2. Germline CDR1 is LGHDT and CDR2 is YNNKEL (reference sequence). V trimming: 7 bases; J trimming: 1 base; junction bases outside the gene matches: 5. The CDR3 extends over 14 amino acids. The CDR3 region is CASTLAGGTDTQYF. The DNA for the CDR3 is TGTGCCAGCACCTTAGCGGGCGGCACAGATACGCAGTATTTT.

This chain joins TRBV20-1 and TRBJ1-2; tentative D call: TRBD1 (6 bases). This CDR3 has 20 amino acids. V was shortened by 3 bases and J by 1 base, with 30 bases between the two germline ends. Germline V gives CDR1 DFQATT, CDR2 SNEGSKA (reference sequence). This CDR3 reads CSASLGGRDRSSKDNYGYTF. In DNA, the CDR3 is TGCAGTGCTAGTCTAGGGGGGAGGGACCGATCCTCAAAAGATAACTATGGCTACACCTTC.

This chain connects TRBV7-6 to TRBJ2-1; D remains ambiguous. The CDR3 runs 13 residues. Trimming stripped 0 bases from V and 7 bases from J, with 7 bases between. CDR1 and CDR2 from the germline V gene are SGHVS and FNYEAQ. The CDR3, as DNA: TGTGCCAGCAGCTTAGCCTTTTTAAATGAGCAGTTCTTC. It codes for CASSLAFLNEQFF.

V usage is TRBV30 and J usage is TRBJ1-3, with unresolved D. The CDR3 covers 17 residues. The germline CDR1 and CDR2 sequences are GTSNPN and SVGIG (reference sequence). Deletions cut 3 bases from V and 0 bases from J, with 18 bases between. Here the CDR3 DNA reads TGTGCCTGGAGCCCCGATTGGGCGGTCGGCTCTGGAAACACCATATATTTT. Its translation is CAWSPDWAVGSGNTIYF.

As regards this clone: The identical CDR3 is also encoded by other nucleotide sequences in the sample. The rearrangement joins TRBV5-1 to TRBJ1-1; D is unresolved. Germline assignment: CDR1 SGHRS and CDR2 YFSETQ. Trimming shortened V by 0 bases and J by 0 bases, and 9 bases separated the two germline ends. There are 15 residues in the CDR3. For the CDR3, the DNA is TGCGCCAGCAGCTTGGTGGGCAGTTTGAACACTGAAGCTTTCTTT. This gives the protein CASSLVGSLNTEAFF.

This chain uses TRBV30 with TRBJ2-7, with D hard to call. Germline CDR1 is GTSNPN and CDR2 is SVGIG (reference sequence). The CDR3 runs 12 residues. V lost 2 bases to trimming and J lost 1 base, with 6 bases between them. CDR3 coding DNA: TGTGCCTGGAGTTCCGAATCCTACGAGCAGTACTTC. Its protein product is CAWSSESYEQYF.